The 25 T cell receptor beta chains in this list originate from one sample, sequenced in a study of blood T cell repertoires in COVID-19. TCRdb's table, derived via immunoSEQ multiplex PCR, lists solely in-frame clones and lacks some. In the table there are a few hundred thousand clones, 85% to 90% of which are singletons. Specimen: PBMCs or T cells enriched from blood (not recorded which). These receptors were taken from a woman between 50 and 59 years old who had recovered from COVID-19.

The chain is built from TRBV5-1 and TRBJ1-1; the D gene is possibly TRBD1 (6 bases). This CDR3 has 14 amino acids. Germline V lookup: CDR1 SGHRS, CDR2 YFSETQ. Trimming removed 5 bases at V and 6 bases at J, with 17 bases between. This chain's CDR3 is CASRTYTGTAEAFF. CDR3 bases: TGCGCCAGCAGAACTTATACAGGGACGGCTGAAGCTTTCTTT.

The genes are TRBV3-1 (or the pseudogene TRBV3-2) and TRBJ1-1; D is perhaps TRBD1 (5 bases). This CDR3 comprises 14 residues. Germline CDR1 LGHDT, CDR2 YNNKEL (reference sequence). The V and J ends lost 4 bases and 2 bases respectively, with 11 bases between them. Here the CDR3 reads CASSPSGDNTEAFF. The CDR3 DNA follows: TGTGCCAGCAGCCCCTCGGGGGATAACACTGAAGCTTTCTTT.

The chain uses TRBV6-1 and TRBJ1-2, with D perhaps TRBD1 (6 bases). V lost 1 base, J lost 4 bases, and 13 bases lay in between. The CDR3 is 15 residues long. In germline, CDR1 is MNHNS, CDR2 SASEGT. This CDR3 reads CASSEGTAGGYGYTF. DNA for the CDR3: TGTGCCAGCAGTGAAGGGACAGCTGGGGGCTATGGCTACACCTTC.

The chain is built from TRBV6-2 or TRBV6-3 and TRBJ2-5, with 7 nucleotides matching TRBD1. Germline trimming cut 5 bases from V and 0 bases from J; bases unmatched to any gene: 6. Germline V gene sequence: CDR1 MNHEY, CDR2 SVGEGT. The CDR3 covers 15 residues. The CDR3: CASSPRDSHQETQYF. The CDR3 nucleotides read TGTGCCAGCAGTCCCCGGGACAGTCACCAAGAGACCCAGTACTTC.

This chain links TRBV4-3 with TRBJ2-7; 7 bases match TRBD1. Germline CDR1 is LGHNA and CDR2 is YSLEER. The CDR3 totals 15 residues. The V gene end was trimmed by 3 bases and the J gene end by 6 bases; junction bases not matched to a gene: 11. The CDR3 region has the DNA TGCGCCAGCAGCCAGAGACAGGGAATCCTAAGCGAGCAGTACTTC. Amino acids: CASSQRQGILSEQYF.

The sample holds a few counts of this clone. The chain employs TRBV28 and TRBJ1-1; 7 positions agree with TRBD1. Unmatched junction bases numbered 6, after V lost 6 bases and J lost 2 bases. Germline V gene data show CDR1 as MDHEN and CDR2 as SYDVKM. The CDR3 has 14 residues. In DNA form, the CDR3 reads TGTGCCAGCAGCCGACAGGGAAAAAACACTGAAGCTTTCTTT. Its translation: CASSRQGKNTEAFF.

This clone has just a few counts. The chain employs TRBV12-3 or TRBV12-4 and TRBJ1-1; possible D gene TRBD1, 5 bases. The CDR3 is 13 residues long. V lost 6 bases, J lost 3 bases, and 11 bases lay in between. The CDR3 reads CASSDGAYTEAFF. Here the CDR3 DNA reads TGTGCCAGCAGCGATGGGGCGTACACTGAAGCTTTCTTT.

The gene calls are TRBV28 and TRBJ2-2, with D uncertain. The germline V and J ends were trimmed by 3 bases and 1 base, with 6 bases remaining between them. The CDR3 is 14 amino acids. Germline CDR1 MDHEN, CDR2 SYDVKM. CDR3 DNA sequence: TGTGCCAGCAGTTTGACAATGAACACCGGGGAGCTGTTTTTT. It specifies CASSLTMNTGELFF.

V and J are TRBV7-9 and TRBJ2-3; the match to TRBD2 covers 9 bases. The CDR3 has 15 residues. Per the germline V gene, CDR1 is SEHNR and CDR2 is FQNEAQ (reference sequence). The trim removed 1 base at V and 6 bases at J, leaving 5 bases unmatched. Here the CDR3 reads CASSLVAGGPDTQYF. CDR3 bases: TGTGCCAGCAGCTTAGTGGCGGGGGGGCCCGATACGCAGTATTTT.

The V call is TRBV27, the J call TRBJ2-3; D ambiguous. There are 15 residues in the CDR3. Per germline, CDR1 MNHEY and CDR2 SMNVEV (reference sequence). The V gene lost 0 bases and the J gene lost 1 base, with 8 bases spanning the gap. In DNA form, the CDR3 reads TGTGCCAGCAGTTTATCCATCTACGGCACAGATACGCAGTATTTT. It yields the protein CASSLSIYGTDTQYF.

The chain has TRBV19 and TRBJ1-2; TRBD1 matches 9 bases. This CDR3 comprises 13 residues. Germline CDR1 and CDR2: LNHDA and SQIVND (reference sequence). J lost 7 bases, V lost 5 bases, and 5 bases had no gene match. The CDR3 nucleotides are TGTGCCAGTAGTCCCCGGACAGGGGTTGGCTACACCTTC. Its translation: CASSPRTGVGYTF.

The CDR3 region is CTSTTVWDRDETQYF. In nucleotides, the CDR3 is TGCACCAGCACCACAGTCTGGGACAGGGATGAGACCCAGTACTTC. The chain employs TRBV1 and TRBJ2-5; the table's D call, TRBD1, has no DNA check behind it. TRBV1 is a pseudogene locus. CDR3 size: 15 residues.

The V and J genes are TRBV4-2 and TRBJ1-3, with 9 bases aligning to TRBD1. The CDR3 extends over 12 amino acids. CDR1 is LGHNA, CDR2 YNFKEQ, per germline. The V gene end was trimmed by 1 base and the J gene end by 16 bases; junction bases not matched to a gene: 5. The CDR3 DNA sequence: TGTGCCAGCAGCCAAGGGGACAGGGTCGCTTATTTT. Translated: CASSQGDRVAYF.

The CDR3 region has the DNA TGTGCTAGTGGTTTGAGTTTGGGACAGGGGATTACCGAGCAGTACTTC. This encodes CASGLSLGQGITEQYF. The rearrangement uses TRBV12-5 and TRBJ2-7; 10 bases are shared with TRBD1. The CDR3 is 16 amino acids. With V trimmed by 2 bases and J by 6 bases, 10 bases remained unmatched. In germline, CDR1 is LGHNT, CDR2 FRNRAP.

The V gene is TRBV27, the J gene TRBJ2-1; TRBD2 matches at 13 bases. The CDR3 is made up of 15 amino acids. Germline loops: CDR1 MNHEY, CDR2 SMNVEV (reference sequence). Unmatched junction bases numbered 7, after V lost 5 bases and J lost 9 bases. Here the CDR3 reads CASSAGTSGVGEQFF. The CDR3 coding sequence is TGTGCCAGCAGTGCCGGGACTAGCGGGGTTGGTGAGCAGTTCTTC.

This chain links TRBV7-2 with TRBJ2-5; 12 bases are shared with TRBD2. Germline lookup yields CDR1 SGHTA and CDR2 FQGNSA. This CDR3 comprises 16 residues. Trimming cost V 6 bases and J 4 bases; bases outside gene matches: 9. The CDR3 DNA sequence: TGTGCCAGCAGTCCTTCTAGCGGGGGGGCTGTAGAGACCCAGTACTTC. Translated, it gives CASSPSSGGAVETQYF.

This clone was recorded only once. The chain joins TRBV5-5 to TRBJ1-1; D is unresolved. There are 15 residues in the CDR3. The germline V gene encodes CDR1 SGHKS and CDR2 YYEKEE (reference sequence). V gave up 0 bases and J gave up 1 base, with 10 bases separating them. For the CDR3, the DNA is TGTGCCAGCAGCTTGGAGCCCGGCGGGAACACTGAAGCTTTCTTT. It codes for CASSLEPGGNTEAFF.

In its sample, this clone was seen once. The chain joins TRBV2 to TRBJ1-6; weak D call: TRBD1 (5 bases). This CDR3 has 16 residues. CDR1 SNHLY and CDR2 FYNNEI come from the germline V gene. Deletions cut 1 base from V and 4 bases from J, with 11 bases between. The CDR3 spells CASSEGQGRYNSPLHF. The CDR3 coding sequence is TGTGCCAGCAGTGAAGGGCAGGGCCGATATAATTCACCCCTCCACTTT.

For the CDR3, the DNA is TGTGCCAGCAGCCAAATCGGGGGGACAGGGGATGAAAAACTGTTTTTT. Protein: CASSQIGGTGDEKLFF. The chain couples TRBV7-9 to TRBJ1-4, with 10 bases identical to TRBD1. The CDR3 spans 16 residues. Per germline, CDR1 SEHNR and CDR2 FQNEAQ (reference sequence). V shed 5 bases and J 6 bases; nucleotides not matched to a gene: 9.

The CDR3 sequence: CASSAGPPIANQPQHF. CDR3 in DNA: TGTGCCAGCAGCGCAGGGCCGCCTATCGCCAATCAGCCCCAGCATTTT. The V gene is TRBV7-6, the J gene TRBJ1-5; the D gene is possibly TRBD1 (5 bases). The CDR3 has 16 amino acids. V was pared by 5 bases and J by 3 bases, with 17 bases between. Germline V gene data show CDR1 as SGHVS and CDR2 as FNYEAQ.

The chain couples TRBV9 to TRBJ2-5, with D perhaps TRBD2 (6 bases). Germline CDR1 and CDR2: SGDLS and YYNGEE. V was clipped by 0 bases and J by 5 bases, with 14 bases between them. This CDR3 spans 15 amino acids. Here the CDR3 DNA reads TGTGCCAGCAGCGTAGGGGGGGTCGGGACGGAGACCCAGTACTTC. It encodes CASSVGGVGTETQYF.

The rearrangement links TRBV11-2 to TRBJ1-1; 7 nucleotides line up with TRBD1. The CDR3 loop spans 15 amino acids. V lost 5 bases and J lost 5; bases outside the gene matches: 11. Germline V lookup: CDR1 SGHAT, CDR2 FQNNGV. The CDR3 DNA sequence: TGTGCCAGCAGCAAACGCCGGGACAGACGGACTGAAGCTTTCTTT. Translation gives CASSKRRDRRTEAFF.

The chain employs TRBV5-1 and TRBJ1-3, with TRBD1 as a possible D gene (5 bases). The CDR3 is made up of 15 amino acids. Trimming removed 6 bases at V and 0 bases at J, with 13 bases between. Germline loops: CDR1 SGHRS, CDR2 YFSETQ. The CDR3 spells CASKTDLSSGNTIYF. Here the CDR3 DNA reads TGCGCCAGCAAGACAGACCTCAGCTCTGGAAACACCATATATTTT.

About this clone: At one boundary the junction diverges from the germline segment, which might be a read error. The V gene is TRBV7-7, the J gene TRBJ2-2, with D possibly being TRBD1 (6 bases). CDR3 length: 15 amino acids. The germline V gene encodes CDR1 SSHAT and CDR2 FNYEAQ (reference sequence). The CDR3 sequence: CASSLQGPNTGELFF. CDR3 in DNA: TGTGCTAGCAGCTTACAGGGCCCGAACACCGGGGAGCTGTTTTTT.

This clone appeared a single time. The chain is built from TRBV29-1 and TRBJ2-1; 16 nucleotides line up with TRBD2. The CDR3 spans 15 residues. Germline-derived CDR1 and CDR2 are SQVTM and ANQGSEA. After removal of 4 bases from V and 8 bases from J, the junction contained 5 bases not matched to a gene. The CDR3: CSVVGTSGGAYEQFF. The CDR3 region has the DNA TGCAGCGTTGTAGGGACTAGCGGGGGGGCTTATGAGCAGTTCTTC.